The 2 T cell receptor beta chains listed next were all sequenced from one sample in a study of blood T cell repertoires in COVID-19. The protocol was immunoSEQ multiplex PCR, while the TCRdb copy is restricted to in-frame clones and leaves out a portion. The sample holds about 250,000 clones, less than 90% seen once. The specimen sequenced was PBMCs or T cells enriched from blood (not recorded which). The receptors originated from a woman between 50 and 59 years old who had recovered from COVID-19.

The CDR3 loop reads CASSQDRGDYGYTF. The CDR3 DNA reads TGTGCCAGCAGCCAAGACAGGGGAGACTATGGCTACACCTTC. This chain connects TRBV4-2 to TRBJ1-2; maybe TRBD1 (6 bases). The CDR3 contains 14 residues. Germline CDR1 is LGHNA and CDR2 is YNFKEQ. Trimming stripped 0 bases from V and 3 bases from J, with 8 bases between.

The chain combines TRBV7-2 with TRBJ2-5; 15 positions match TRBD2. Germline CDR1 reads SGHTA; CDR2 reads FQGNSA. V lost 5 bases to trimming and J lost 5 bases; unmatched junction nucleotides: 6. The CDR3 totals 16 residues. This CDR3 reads CASSPGLAGGRETQYF. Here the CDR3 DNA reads TGTGCCAGCAGCCCTGGACTAGCGGGAGGGAGGGAGACCCAGTACTTC.